The next 32 T cell receptor beta chains were all read from a single sample in a study of graft-versus-host responses after intestinal transplantation. Assay: immunoSEQ multiplex PCR; the TCRdb copy retains only in-frame clones and omits some. In the table there are around 92,000 clones, about 83% of which are singletons. This specimen consisted of PBMCs, obtained 255 days after intestinal transplant. These receptors were collected from a human patient who received an intestinal transplant, so some T cells may come from the graft donor.

The chain couples TRBV6-1 to TRBJ1-1; TRBD1 is a possible D gene (6 bases). The CDR3 runs to 15 residues. CDR1 is MNHNS and CDR2 is SASEGT in the germline V gene. With 5 bases removed from V and 0 bases from J, the gap between germline ends came to 13 bases. The CDR3 region has the DNA TGTGCCAGCAGTAACAGGGCGACCATGAACACTGAAGCTTTCTTT. It specifies CASSNRATMNTEAFF.

This clone was seen only a few times. The chain employs TRBV7-2 and TRBJ1-5; D perhaps matches TRBD1 (5 bases). The germline V gene encodes CDR1 SGHTA and CDR2 FQGNSA. Trimming took 0 bases from V and 0 from J, leaving 9 bases between them. The CDR3 runs 16 residues. The chain's CDR3 is CASSLAAGYSNQPQHF. CDR3 DNA sequence: TGTGCCAGCAGCTTAGCGGCAGGGTATAGCAATCAGCCCCAGCATTTT.

The chain couples TRBV27 to TRBJ2-1, with 8 bases that match TRBD1. This CDR3 has 13 residues. V lost 6 bases and J lost 6; bases outside the gene matches: 4. From germline, CDR1 is MNHEY and CDR2 SMNVEV (reference sequence). CDR3 DNA: TGTGCCAGCAGCCAGGGGGCCGGCAATGAGCAGTTCTTC. It translates to CASSQGAGNEQFF.

V gene TRBV7-3 combines with J gene TRBJ2-1, with 13 bases that match TRBD2. Germline V lookup: CDR1 SGHTA, CDR2 FQGTGA. V shed 0 bases, J shed 11 bases, and the junction held 10 bases outside the gene matches. This CDR3 is 17 amino acids long. CDR3 residues: CASSLTGLRTSGSKQFF. For the CDR3, the DNA is TGTGCCAGCAGCTTAACGGGTCTGAGGACTAGCGGGAGTAAGCAGTTCTTC. The full variable domain, completed using reference TRBV7-3 and TRBJ2-1, is GAGVSQTPSNKVTEKGKYVELRCDPISGHTALYWYRQSLGQGPEFLIYFQGTGAADDSGLPNDRFFAVRPEGSVSTLKIQRTERGDSAVYLCASSLTGLRTSGSKQFFGPGTRLTVL.

The chain uses TRBV6-1 and TRBJ2-5; TRBD1 aligns across 9 bases. Trimming cost V 3 bases and J 3 bases; bases outside gene matches: 2. The CDR3 sequence is 14 residues long. Germline CDR1 is MNHNS and CDR2 is SASEGT. In DNA form, the CDR3 reads TGTGCCAGCAGTGATAGGACAGGGGAAGAGACCCAGTACTTC. Protein: CASSDRTGEETQYF.

V usage is TRBV15 and J usage is TRBJ2-1; no reliable D call. The CDR3 runs 15 residues. Germline V gives CDR1 LNHNV, CDR2 YYDKDF (reference sequence). The V end was cut by 0 bases, the J end by 4 bases, with 10 bases between. The CDR3: CATSRDQAPYNEQFF. Here the CDR3 DNA reads TGTGCCACCAGCAGAGATCAAGCGCCTTACAATGAGCAGTTCTTC.

This clone was found a few times. This chain uses TRBV6-1 with TRBJ1-1; D is unresolved. This CDR3 contains 13 residues. Germline CDR1 reads MNHNS; CDR2 reads SASEGT. The V end lost 2 bases, the J end lost 1 base, and 5 bases lay between the germline ends. CDR3 sequence reads: CASSEKENTEAFF. The CDR3 DNA reads as TGTGCCAGCAGTGAAAAGGAGAACACTGAAGCTTTCTTT.

The CDR3 sequence is CASSPTGTGLEQYF. The CDR3 DNA is TGCGCCAGCAGCCCCACCGGGACAGGCCTCGAGCAGTACTTC. This chain joins TRBV5-1 and TRBJ2-7, with 8 bases aligning to TRBD1. V gave up 4 bases and J gave up 6 bases; unmatched junction bases: 9. CDR1 is SGHRS, CDR2 YFSETQ, per germline. The CDR3 is 14 residues long.

This chain connects TRBV5-6 to TRBJ2-5, with 8 bases lining up with TRBD1. V shed 4 bases, J shed 5 bases, and the junction held 7 bases outside the gene matches. This CDR3 contains 14 residues. Germline lookup yields CDR1 SGHDT and CDR2 YYEEEE. The CDR3 sequence is CASSQRTGRETQYF. The CDR3 nucleotides are TGTGCCAGCAGCCAGCGGACAGGGAGGGAGACCCAGTACTTC.

V and J are TRBV13 and TRBJ2-5; D call uncertain. The germline V gene encodes CDR1 PRHDT and CDR2 FYEKMQ (reference sequence). The CDR3 extends over 13 amino acids. The ends were cut back, 2 bases at V and 3 bases at J, with 7 bases in the middle. The CDR3 DNA reads TGTGCCAGCAGCTTATATGTAGAAGAGACCCAGTACTTC. Translation: CASSLYVEETQYF.

This clone was detected only once. The gene calls are TRBV19 and TRBJ1-2, with a weak D call TRBD1 (6 bases). Trimming removed 5 bases at V and 1 base at J, with 17 bases between. This CDR3 contains 16 residues. From germline, CDR1 is LNHDA and CDR2 SQIVND (reference sequence). CDR3 loop: CASSRGPRTVNYGYTF. In nucleotides, the CDR3 is TGTGCCAGTAGTCGCGGCCCCCGGACAGTTAACTATGGCTACACCTTC.

The chain recombines TRBV15 with TRBJ1-4; TRBD1 is a possible D gene (6 bases). CDR1 is LNHNV and CDR2 is YYDKDF in the germline V gene (reference sequence). Trimming removed 3 bases at V and 8 bases at J, with 19 bases between. The CDR3 runs 16 residues. The CDR3 nucleotides read TGTGCCACCAGCAGTGATACAGGGAACGTTGGCGAAAAACTGTTTTTT. Its translation is CATSSDTGNVGEKLFF. The variable domain in full, with the rest retrieved from reference TRBV15 and TRBJ1-4, is DAMVIQNPRYQVTQFGKPVTLSCSQTLNHNVMYWYQQKSSQAPKLLFHYYDKDFNNEADTPDNFQSRRPNTSFCFLDIRSPGLGDTAMYLCATSSDTGNVGEKLFFGSGTQLSVL.

V is TRBV5-6 and J is TRBJ2-7; 11 bases are a match to TRBD2. Germline values: CDR1 SGHDT, CDR2 YYEEEE. This CDR3 region has 14 residues. Trimming removed 4 bases from V and 3 bases from J; junction bases left unmatched: 3. CDR3: CASSPGLADYEQYF. CDR3 in DNA: TGTGCCAGCAGCCCGGGACTAGCGGACTACGAGCAGTACTTC.

The chain joins TRBV6-1 to TRBJ1-4; D is uncertain. Trimming stripped 8 bases from V and 2 bases from J, with 15 bases between. Germline V gene lookup returns CDR1 MNHNS and CDR2 SASEGT. The CDR3 spans 15 residues. CDR3 in amino acids: CASSRSEGTNEKLFF. In DNA, the CDR3 is TGTGCCAGCTCACGAAGCGAAGGGACTAATGAAAAACTGTTTTTT.

The chain couples TRBV2 to TRBJ1-6, with 8 nucleotides matching TRBD1. The CDR3 loop spans 14 amino acids. Germline V gives CDR1 SNHLY, CDR2 FYNNEI. V lost 5 bases and J lost 6; bases outside the gene matches: 3. The CDR3 region has the DNA TGTGCCAGCAGTTCACAGGGGGTTAATTCACCCCTCCACTTT. It codes for CASSSQGVNSPLHF. The full variable domain, rest sourced from reference TRBV2 and TRBJ1-6, is EPEVTQTPSHQVTQMGQEVILRCVPISNHLYFYWYRQILGQKVEFLVSFYNNEISEKSEIFDDQFSVERPDGSNFTLKIRSTKLEDSAMYFCASSSQGVNSPLHFGNGTRLTVT.

CDR3 protein: CASSSSGTGNGYTF. In DNA form, the CDR3 reads TGTGCCAGCAGCTCCTCCGGGACAGGGAATGGCTACACCTTC. The chain uses TRBV27 and TRBJ1-2, with 9 bases lining up with TRBD1. In germline, CDR1 is MNHEY, CDR2 SMNVEV (reference sequence). Losses at the gene ends were 6 bases for V and 6 bases for J; bases not matched to a gene: 8. CDR3 length: 14 residues.

This clone was detected only once. V and J are TRBV6-5 and TRBJ2-3; D might be TRBD1 (6 bases). V gave up 3 bases and J gave up 2 bases, with 12 bases separating them. Germline V gene sequence: CDR1 MNHEY, CDR2 SVGAGI. The CDR3 length is 15 residues. The CDR3, as DNA: TGTGCCAGCAGTTATTCCGGACAGAACACAGATACGCAGTATTTT. It codes for CASSYSGQNTDTQYF.

The genes are TRBV28 and TRBJ2-7; 14 positions agree with TRBD2. After removal of 4 bases from V and 7 bases from J, the junction contained 6 bases not matched to a gene. The CDR3 is 15 residues long. Germline CDR1 reads MDHEN; CDR2 reads SYDVKM. The CDR3 DNA reads TGTGCCAGCAGTTCGGGGACTAGCGGGGGTTTTGAGCAGTACTTC. Protein product: CASSSGTSGGFEQYF.

The chain uses TRBV11-2 and TRBJ2-7; TRBD1 matches 9 bases. CDR1 and CDR2 from the germline V gene are SGHAT and FQNNGV. CDR3 length: 16 amino acids. Trimming at V came to 1 base and at J to 5 bases, leaving 9 bases not matched to a gene. The CDR3 here is CASSLGLPGQGHEQYF. The CDR3 DNA reads TGTGCCAGCAGCTTAGGCCTTCCGGGACAGGGACACGAGCAGTACTTC.

The chain has TRBV5-4 and TRBJ2-3, with TRBD2 identical over 11 bases. The CDR3 length is 15 residues. Trimming at V came to 4 bases and at J to 1 base, leaving 2 bases not matched to a gene. Germline CDR1 and CDR2: SGHNT and YYREEE (reference sequence). The chain's CDR3 is CASSQLAGGTDTQYF. The CDR3 DNA sequence: TGTGCCAGCAGCCAACTAGCGGGGGGCACAGATACGCAGTATTTT.

The chain is built from TRBV19 and TRBJ2-5; possible D gene TRBD1, 6 bases. Trimming stripped 1 base from V and 4 bases from J, with 13 bases between. Germline CDR1 and CDR2: LNHDA and SQIVND (reference sequence). This CDR3 region has 15 residues. CDR3 nucleotide sequence: TGTGCCAGTAGTATAGCCCGGGACAACCTAGAGACCCAGTACTTC. Its protein product is CASSIARDNLETQYF.

The chain recombines TRBV5-4 with TRBJ2-7; D perhaps matches TRBD2 (6 bases). This CDR3 is built from 13 residues. The V end was cut by 1 base, the J end by 6 bases, with 11 bases between. Germline V gene lookup returns CDR1 SGHNT and CDR2 YYREEE (reference sequence). CDR3 DNA sequence: TGTGCCAGCAGCTTGCGGGGGAAAAGCGAGCAGTACTTC. It yields the protein CASSLRGKSEQYF.

The chain carries TRBV10-3 and TRBJ2-1; 9 bases fit TRBD2. The CDR3 is made up of 15 amino acids. Germline V gene data show CDR1 as ENHRY and CDR2 as SYGVKD. The ends lost 0 bases at V and 4 bases at J; junction bases unmatched: 1. CDR3 sequence (DNA): TGTGCCATCAGTGAGTCTAGCGGGAGTTACAATGAGCAGTTCTTC. This encodes CAISESSGSYNEQFF.

The chain is built from TRBV28 and TRBJ1-4; D unclear. V was clipped by 7 bases and J by 5 bases, with 5 bases between them. The CDR3 is 11 residues long. The germline gives CDR1 MDHEN, CDR2 SYDVKM. In DNA form, the CDR3 reads TGTGCCAGCACCAACAATGAAAAACTGTTTTTT. It specifies CASTNNEKLFF.

This rearrangement joins TRBV5-1 to TRBJ1-1, with D hard to call. This CDR3 contains 13 residues. Per germline, CDR1 SGHRS and CDR2 YFSETQ. Trimming left V 4 bases short and J 5 bases short, with 12 bases between. The DNA of the CDR3 is TGCGCCAGCAGCATAGGTAGCGGGACTGAAGCTTTCTTT. It yields the protein CASSIGSGTEAFF.

A remark on this clone: Other DNA sequences in the same sample also yield this CDR3. The J gene is TRBJ2-7, the V gene TRBV5-1, with D maybe TRBD2 (5 bases). Germline-derived CDR1 and CDR2 are SGHRS and YFSETQ. V lost 8 bases and J 2 bases, leaving 14 bases between the germline ends. The CDR3 contains 13 residues. CDR3 bases: TGCGCCAGTAGACGGACGGAGGCCTACGAGCAGTACGTC. Amino acid sequence: CASRRTEAYEQYV.

This chain links TRBV7-2 with TRBJ1-6; D perhaps matches TRBD1 (6 bases). Trimming left V 5 bases short and J 10 bases short, with 18 bases between. CDR1 SGHTA and CDR2 FQGNSA come from the germline V gene. The CDR3 has 15 residues. CDR3 nucleotides: TGTGCCAGCAGCACAACAGGAAGTAGGGGGTCACCCCTCCACTTT. It yields the protein CASSTTGSRGSPLHF. Complete variable domain (other parts from reference TRBV7-2 and TRBJ1-6): GAGVSQSPSNKVTEKGKDVELRCDPISGHTALYWYRQSLGQGLEFLIYFQGNSAPDKSGLPSDRFSAERTGGSVSTLTIQRTQQEDSAVYLCASSTTGSRGSPLHFGNGTRLTVT.

The V and J genes are TRBV2 and TRBJ2-5; D remains ambiguous. V was pared by 6 bases and J by 1 base, with 15 bases between. The germline gives CDR1 SNHLY, CDR2 FYNNEI. The CDR3 has 15 residues. The DNA for the CDR3 is TGTGCCAGCAGCGATCCCGCTAGTGGCCAAGAGACCCAGTACTTC. It is translated as CASSDPASGQETQYF. Based on the CDR3 plus reference TRBV2 and TRBJ2-5, the full variable domain is EPEVTQTPSHQVTQMGQEVILRCVPISNHLYFYWYRQILGQKVEFLVSFYNNEISEKSEIFDDQFSVERPDGSNFTLKIRSTKLEDSAMYFCASSDPASGQETQYFGPGTRLLVL.

V and J are TRBV6-1 and TRBJ1-5, with D unresolved. V shed 6 bases and J shed 2 bases, with 14 bases lying between them. CDR1 is MNHNS, CDR2 SASEGT, per germline. The CDR3 length is 15 residues. The CDR3 DNA is TGTGCCAGCAGAAAAATTAAGGGTGGCAATCAGCCCCAGCATTTT. Amino acid sequence: CASRKIKGGNQPQHF.

This chain uses TRBV9 with TRBJ1-2, with 8 bases matching TRBD1. The germline gives CDR1 SGDLS, CDR2 YYNGEE. The CDR3 sequence is 15 residues long. With V trimmed by 3 bases and J by 3 bases, 7 bases remained unmatched. For the CDR3, the DNA is TGTGCCAGCAGCGACGGGACAGGAAAACACTATGGCTACACCTTC. Translated: CASSDGTGKHYGYTF.

The chain joins TRBV19 to TRBJ1-2, with 7 bases fitting TRBD1. Trimming cost V 4 bases and J 3 bases; bases outside gene matches: 5. The CDR3 length is 14 residues. Germline V gene sequence: CDR1 LNHDA, CDR2 SQIVND (reference sequence). CDR3: CASSTSTGDYGYTF. The CDR3 DNA reads as TGTGCCAGTAGTACCTCAACAGGGGACTATGGCTACACCTTC. Based on the CDR3 plus reference TRBV19 and TRBJ1-2, the full variable domain is DGGITQSPKYLFRKEGQNVTLSCEQNLNHDAMYWYRQDPGQGLRLIYYSQIVNDFQKGDIAEGYSVSREKKESFPLTVTSAQKNPTAFYLCASSTSTGDYGYTFGSGTRLTVV.

The CDR3 is CASSFGAYSNQPQHF. CDR3 bases: TGTGCCAGCAGCTTTGGGGCCTATAGCAATCAGCCCCAGCATTTT. V gene TRBV7-8 combines with J gene TRBJ1-5; D is perhaps TRBD1 (5 bases). The germline gives CDR1 SGHVS, CDR2 FQNEAQ. The CDR3 spans 15 residues. The V end was cut by 3 bases, the J end by 0 bases, with 9 bases between.